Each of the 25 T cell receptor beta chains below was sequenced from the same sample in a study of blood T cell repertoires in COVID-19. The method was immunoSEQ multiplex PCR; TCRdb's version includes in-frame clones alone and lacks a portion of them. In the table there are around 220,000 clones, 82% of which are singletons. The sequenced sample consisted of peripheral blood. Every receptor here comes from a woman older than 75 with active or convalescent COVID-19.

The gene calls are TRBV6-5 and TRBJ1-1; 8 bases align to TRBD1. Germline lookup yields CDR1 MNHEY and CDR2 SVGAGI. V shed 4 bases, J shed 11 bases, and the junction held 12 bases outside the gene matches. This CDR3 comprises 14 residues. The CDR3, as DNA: TGTGCCAGCAGTTGGGACAGGAAGGGGGGGAAGGCTTTCTTT. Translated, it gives CASSWDRKGGKAFF.

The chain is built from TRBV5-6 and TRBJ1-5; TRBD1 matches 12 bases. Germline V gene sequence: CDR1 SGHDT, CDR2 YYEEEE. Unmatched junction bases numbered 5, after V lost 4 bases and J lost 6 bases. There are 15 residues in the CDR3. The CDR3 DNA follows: TGTGCCAGCAGCCTGCGGGGACAGGGGGCTCAGCCCCAGCATTTT. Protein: CASSLRGQGAQPQHF.

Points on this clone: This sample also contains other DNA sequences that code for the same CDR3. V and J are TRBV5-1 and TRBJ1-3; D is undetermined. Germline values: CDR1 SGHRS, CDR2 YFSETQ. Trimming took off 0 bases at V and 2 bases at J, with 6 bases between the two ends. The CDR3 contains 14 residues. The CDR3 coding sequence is TGCGCCAGCAGCTTGGGAACAGCTGGAAACACCATATATTTT. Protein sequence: CASSLGTAGNTIYF.

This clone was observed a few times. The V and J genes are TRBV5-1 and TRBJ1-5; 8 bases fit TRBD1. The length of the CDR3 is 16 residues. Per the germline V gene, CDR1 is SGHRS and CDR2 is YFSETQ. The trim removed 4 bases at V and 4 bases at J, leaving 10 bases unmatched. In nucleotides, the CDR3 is TGCGCCAGCAGCCCGGGACAGGAGCCCTTAAATCAGCCCCAGCATTTT. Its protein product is CASSPGQEPLNQPQHF.

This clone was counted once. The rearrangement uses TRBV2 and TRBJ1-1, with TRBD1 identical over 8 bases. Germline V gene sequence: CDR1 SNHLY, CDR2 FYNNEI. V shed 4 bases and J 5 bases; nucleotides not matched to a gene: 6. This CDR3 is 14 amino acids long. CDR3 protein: CASSVTGGHTEAFF. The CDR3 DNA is TGTGCCAGCAGTGTAACAGGGGGACATACTGAAGCTTTCTTT.

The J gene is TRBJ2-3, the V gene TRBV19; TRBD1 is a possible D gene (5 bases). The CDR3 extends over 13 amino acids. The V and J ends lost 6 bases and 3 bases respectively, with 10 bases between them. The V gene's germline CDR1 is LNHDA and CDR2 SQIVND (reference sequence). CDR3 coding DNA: TGTGCCAGTAGGGACACCAGGACAGATACGCAGTATTTT. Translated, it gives CASRDTRTDTQYF.

CDR3 sequence: CASSLDGTGPGTEAFF. CDR3 DNA: TGCGCCAGCAGCTTGGATGGGACAGGGCCTGGCACTGAAGCTTTCTTT. The chain is built from TRBV5-1 and TRBJ1-1, with 9 bases matching TRBD1. From germline, CDR1 is SGHRS and CDR2 YFSETQ. J gave up 4 bases and V 0 bases, and 7 bases lay outside the gene matches. This CDR3 comprises 16 residues.

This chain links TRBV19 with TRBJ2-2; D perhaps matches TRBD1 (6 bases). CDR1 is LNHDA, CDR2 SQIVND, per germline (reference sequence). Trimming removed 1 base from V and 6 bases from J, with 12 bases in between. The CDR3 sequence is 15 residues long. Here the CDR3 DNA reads TGTGCCAGTAGTATAGTTTACAGGGAGTCCGGGGAGCTGTTTTTT. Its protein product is CASSIVYRESGELFF. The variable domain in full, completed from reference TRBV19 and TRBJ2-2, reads DGGITQSPKYLFRKEGQNVTLSCEQNLNHDAMYWYRQDPGQGLRLIYYSQIVNDFQKGDIAEGYSVSREKKESFPLTVTSAQKNPTAFYLCASSIVYRESGELFFGEGSRLTVL.

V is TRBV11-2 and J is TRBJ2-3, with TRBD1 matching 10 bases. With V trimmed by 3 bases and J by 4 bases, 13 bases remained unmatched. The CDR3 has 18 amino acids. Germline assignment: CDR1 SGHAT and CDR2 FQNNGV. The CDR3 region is CASSFTATSGTGADTQYF. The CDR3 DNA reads TGTGCCAGCAGCTTCACCGCAACTTCCGGGACAGGGGCAGATACGCAGTATTTT.

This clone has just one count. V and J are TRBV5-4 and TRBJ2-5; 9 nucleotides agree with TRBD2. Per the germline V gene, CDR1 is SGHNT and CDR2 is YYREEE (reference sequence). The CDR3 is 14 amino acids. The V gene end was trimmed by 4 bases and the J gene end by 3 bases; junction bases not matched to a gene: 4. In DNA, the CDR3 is TGTGCCAGCAGCGGAAGCGGGGGGAAAGAGACCCAGTACTTC. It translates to CASSGSGGKETQYF.

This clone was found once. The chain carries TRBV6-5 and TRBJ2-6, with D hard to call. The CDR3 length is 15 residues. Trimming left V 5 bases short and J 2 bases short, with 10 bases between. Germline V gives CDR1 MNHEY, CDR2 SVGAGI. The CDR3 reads CASSRVSAGANVLTF. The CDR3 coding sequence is TGTGCCAGCAGTCGGGTGTCGGCTGGGGCCAACGTCCTGACTTTC.

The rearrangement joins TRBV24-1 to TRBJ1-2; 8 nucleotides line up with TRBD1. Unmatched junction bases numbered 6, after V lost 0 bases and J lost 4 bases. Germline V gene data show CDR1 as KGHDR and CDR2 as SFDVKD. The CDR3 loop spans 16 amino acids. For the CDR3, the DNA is TGTGCCACCAGTGATTTGGATCACAGGGGGGCCTATGGCTACACCTTC. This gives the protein CATSDLDHRGAYGYTF.

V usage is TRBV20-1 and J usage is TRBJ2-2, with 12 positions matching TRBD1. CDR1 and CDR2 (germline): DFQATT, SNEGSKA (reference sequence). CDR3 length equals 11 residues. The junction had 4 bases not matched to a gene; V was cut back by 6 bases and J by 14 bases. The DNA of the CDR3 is TGCAGTGCCAGGGACAGGGGGCGACTGTTTTTT. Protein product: CSARDRGRLFF.

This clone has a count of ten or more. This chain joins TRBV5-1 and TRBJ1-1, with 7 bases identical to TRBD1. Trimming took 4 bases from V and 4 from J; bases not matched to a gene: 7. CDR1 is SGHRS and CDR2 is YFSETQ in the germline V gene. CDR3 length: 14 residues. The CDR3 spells CASSTEGAGTEAFF. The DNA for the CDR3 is TGCGCCAGCAGCACCGAGGGGGCGGGCACTGAAGCTTTCTTT.

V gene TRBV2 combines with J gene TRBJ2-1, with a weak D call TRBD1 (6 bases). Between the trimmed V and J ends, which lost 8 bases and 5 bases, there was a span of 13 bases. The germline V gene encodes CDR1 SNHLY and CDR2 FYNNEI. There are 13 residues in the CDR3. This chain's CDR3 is CASFSDSNNEQFF. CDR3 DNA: TGTGCCAGCTTCTCGGACAGCAACAATGAGCAGTTCTTC. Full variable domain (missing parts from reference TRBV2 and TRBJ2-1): EPEVTQTPSHQVTQMGQEVILRCVPISNHLYFYWYRQILGQKVEFLVSFYNNEISEKSEIFDDQFSVERPDGSNFTLKIRSTKLEDSAMYFCASFSDSNNEQFFGPGTRLTVL.

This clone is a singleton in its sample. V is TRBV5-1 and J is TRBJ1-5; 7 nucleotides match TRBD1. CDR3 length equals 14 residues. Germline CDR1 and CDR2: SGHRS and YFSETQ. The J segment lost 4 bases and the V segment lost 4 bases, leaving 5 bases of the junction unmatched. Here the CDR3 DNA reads TGCGCCAGCAGCGAGGGGACAGTAAATCAGCCCCAGCATTTT. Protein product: CASSEGTVNQPQHF.

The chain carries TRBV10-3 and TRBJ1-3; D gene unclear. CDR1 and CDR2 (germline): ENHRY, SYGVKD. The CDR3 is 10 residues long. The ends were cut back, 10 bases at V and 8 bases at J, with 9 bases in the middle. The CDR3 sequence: CATWSDTIYF. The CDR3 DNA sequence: TGTGCCACCTGGTCGGACACCATATATTTT.

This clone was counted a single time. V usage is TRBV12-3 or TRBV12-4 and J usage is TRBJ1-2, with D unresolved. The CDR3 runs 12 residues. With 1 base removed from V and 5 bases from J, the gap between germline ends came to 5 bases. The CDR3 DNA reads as TGTGCCAGCAGTTTAGACAGATATGGCTACACCTTC. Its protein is CASSLDRYGYTF.

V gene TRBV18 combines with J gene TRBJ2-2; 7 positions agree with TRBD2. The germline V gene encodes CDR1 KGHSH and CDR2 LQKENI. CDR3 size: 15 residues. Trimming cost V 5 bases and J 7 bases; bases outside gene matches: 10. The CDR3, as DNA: TGTGCCAGCTCAGCCGGACTAGTTCGCAGCGGGGAGCTGTTTTTT. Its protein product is CASSAGLVRSGELFF. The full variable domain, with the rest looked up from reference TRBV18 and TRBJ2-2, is NAGVMQNPRHLVRRRGQEARLRCSPMKGHSHVYWYRQLPEEGLKFMVYLQKENIIDESGMPKERFSAEFPKEGPSILRIQQVVRGDSAAYFCASSAGLVRSGELFFGEGSRLTVL.

The CDR3 protein is CSASRSGSNTGELFF. The CDR3 bases are TGCAGTGCTAGTCGTAGCGGGTCTAACACCGGGGAGCTGTTTTTT. The J gene is TRBJ2-2, the V gene TRBV20-1; 7 bases line up with TRBD2. CDR1 DFQATT and CDR2 SNEGSKA come from the germline V gene (reference sequence). This CDR3 is built from 15 residues. V was pared by 3 bases and J by 2 bases, with 6 bases of the junction left unmatched.

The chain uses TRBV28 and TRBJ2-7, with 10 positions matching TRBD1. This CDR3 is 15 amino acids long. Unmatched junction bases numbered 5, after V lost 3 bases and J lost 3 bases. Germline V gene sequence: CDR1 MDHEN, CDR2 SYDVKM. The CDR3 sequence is CASSLMGTGVYEQYF. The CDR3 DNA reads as TGTGCCAGCAGTTTGATGGGGACAGGGGTCTACGAGCAGTACTTC.

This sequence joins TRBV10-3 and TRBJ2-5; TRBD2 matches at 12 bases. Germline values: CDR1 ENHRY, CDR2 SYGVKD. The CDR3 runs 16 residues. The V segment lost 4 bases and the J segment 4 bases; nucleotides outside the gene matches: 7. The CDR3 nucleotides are TGTGCCATCAGTGTCGGACTAGCGGGAACTGGAGAGACCCAGTACTTC. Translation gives CAISVGLAGTGETQYF.

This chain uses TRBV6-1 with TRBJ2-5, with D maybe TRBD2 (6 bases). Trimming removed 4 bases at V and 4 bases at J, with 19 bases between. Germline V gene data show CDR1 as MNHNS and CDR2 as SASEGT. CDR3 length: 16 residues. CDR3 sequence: CASSAEVGRRSETQYF. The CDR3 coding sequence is TGTGCCAGCAGTGCGGAGGTGGGGAGGAGGTCAGAGACCCAGTACTTC.

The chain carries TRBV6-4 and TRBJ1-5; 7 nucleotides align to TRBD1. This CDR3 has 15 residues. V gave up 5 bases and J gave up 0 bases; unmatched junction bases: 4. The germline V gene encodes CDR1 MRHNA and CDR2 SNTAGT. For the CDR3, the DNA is TGTGCCAGCAGTAGGACAGGAGATAGCAATCAGCCCCAGCATTTT. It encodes CASSRTGDSNQPQHF.

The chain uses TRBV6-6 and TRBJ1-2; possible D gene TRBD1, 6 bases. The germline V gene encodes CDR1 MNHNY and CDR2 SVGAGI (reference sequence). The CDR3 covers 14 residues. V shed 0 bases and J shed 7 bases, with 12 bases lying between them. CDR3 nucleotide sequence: TGTGCCAGCAGTTACTCGATGGGGGCCCCTGGCTACACCTTC. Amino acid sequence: CASSYSMGAPGYTF.